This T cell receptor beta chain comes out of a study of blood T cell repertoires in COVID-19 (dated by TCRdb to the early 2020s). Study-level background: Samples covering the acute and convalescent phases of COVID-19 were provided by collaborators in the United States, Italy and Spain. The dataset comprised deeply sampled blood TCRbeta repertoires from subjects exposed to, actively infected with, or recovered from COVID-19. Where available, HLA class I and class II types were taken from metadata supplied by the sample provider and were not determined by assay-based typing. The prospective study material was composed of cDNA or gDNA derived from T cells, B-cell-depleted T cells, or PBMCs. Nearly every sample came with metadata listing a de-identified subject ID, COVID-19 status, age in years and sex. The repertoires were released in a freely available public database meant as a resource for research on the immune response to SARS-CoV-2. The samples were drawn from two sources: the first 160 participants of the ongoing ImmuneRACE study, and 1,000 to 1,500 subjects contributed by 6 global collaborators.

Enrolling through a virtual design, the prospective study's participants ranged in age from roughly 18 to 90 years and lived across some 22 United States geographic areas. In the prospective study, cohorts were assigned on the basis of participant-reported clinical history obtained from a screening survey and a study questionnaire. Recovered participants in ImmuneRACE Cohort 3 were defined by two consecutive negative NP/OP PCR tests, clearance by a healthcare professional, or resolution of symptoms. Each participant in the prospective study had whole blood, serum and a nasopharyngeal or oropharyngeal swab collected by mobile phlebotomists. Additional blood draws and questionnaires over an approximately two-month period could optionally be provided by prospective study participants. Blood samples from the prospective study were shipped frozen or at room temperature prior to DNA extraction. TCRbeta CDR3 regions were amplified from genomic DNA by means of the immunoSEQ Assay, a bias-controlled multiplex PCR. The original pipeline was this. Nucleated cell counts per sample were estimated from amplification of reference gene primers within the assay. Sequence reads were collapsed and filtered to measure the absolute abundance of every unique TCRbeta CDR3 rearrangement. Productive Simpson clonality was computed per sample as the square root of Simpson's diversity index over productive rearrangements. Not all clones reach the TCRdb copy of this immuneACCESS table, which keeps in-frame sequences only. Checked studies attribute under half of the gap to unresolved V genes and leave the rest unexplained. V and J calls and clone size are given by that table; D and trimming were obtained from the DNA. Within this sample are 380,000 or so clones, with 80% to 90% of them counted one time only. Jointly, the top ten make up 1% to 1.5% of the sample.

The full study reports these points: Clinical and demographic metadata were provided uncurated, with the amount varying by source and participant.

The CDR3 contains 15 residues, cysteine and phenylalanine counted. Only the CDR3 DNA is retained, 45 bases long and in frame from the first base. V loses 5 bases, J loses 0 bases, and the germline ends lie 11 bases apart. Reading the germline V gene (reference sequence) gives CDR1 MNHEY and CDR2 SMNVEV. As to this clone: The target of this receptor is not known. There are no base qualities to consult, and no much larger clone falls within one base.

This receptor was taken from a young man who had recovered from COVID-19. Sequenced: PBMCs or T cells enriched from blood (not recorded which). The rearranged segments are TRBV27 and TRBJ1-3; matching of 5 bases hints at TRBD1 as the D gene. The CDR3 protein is CASSQDKGSGNTIYF. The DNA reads TGTGCCAGCAGTCAGGACAAAGGCTCTGGAAACACCATATATTTT.